This TCR beta chain comes out of a study of shared clonotypes between healthy human individuals. Overall study findings and caveats: Naive CD4 clonotypes were shared across a handful of donors at 4.5% to 6.5%. Naive subsets generally had larger estimated richness than memory subsets.

The donor population consisted of healthy HIV-negative adults with no recent acute infections or vaccinations. Investigators spread the genomic DNA of each subset evenly over several immunoSEQ plates. Clones were sequenced by immunoSEQ multiplex PCR, and TCRdb holds only the in-frame ones, with some missing. This repertoire shows 2 million to 2.5 million clones, 90% to 96% found once; its top ten account for more than 0.1%. The CDR3 spans 15 residues. V was clipped by 5 bases and J by 0 bases, with 11 bases between them. CDR1 SGHTA and CDR2 FQGNSA come from the germline V gene. Comment on this clone: What it binds is unknown. Other DNA sequences in this sample translate to the same CDR3.

The chain uses TRBV7-2 and TRBJ1-5; no clear D gene. This receptor was obtained from a man younger than 30 in good health. The sample comprised naive CD4+ T cells sorted from blood. Subset described: CD45RA+ positively selected. CDR3 nucleotide sequence: TGTGCCAGCAGCCTTGACGGGCGTAGCAATCAGCCCCAGCATTTT. Protein product: CASSLDGRSNQPQHF. The whole variable domain, remainder taken from reference TRBV7-2 and TRBJ1-5, is GAGVSQSPSNKVTEKGKDVELRCDPISGHTALYWYRQSLGQGLEFLIYFQGNSAPDKSGLPSDRFSAERTGGSVSTLTIQRTQQEDSAVYLCASSLDGRSNQPQHFGDGTRLSIL.